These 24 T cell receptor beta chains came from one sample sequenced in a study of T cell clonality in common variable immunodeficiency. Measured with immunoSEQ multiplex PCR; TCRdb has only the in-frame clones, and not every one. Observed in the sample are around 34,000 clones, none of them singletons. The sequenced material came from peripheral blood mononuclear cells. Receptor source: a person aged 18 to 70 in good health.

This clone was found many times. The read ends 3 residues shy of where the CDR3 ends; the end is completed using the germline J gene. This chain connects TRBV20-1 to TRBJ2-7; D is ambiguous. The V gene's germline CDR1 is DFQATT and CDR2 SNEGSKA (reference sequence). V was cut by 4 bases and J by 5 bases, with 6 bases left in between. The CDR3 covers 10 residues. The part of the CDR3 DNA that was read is TGCAGTGCTACGGGTCACGAG. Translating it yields CSATGHE. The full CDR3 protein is CSATGHEQYF.

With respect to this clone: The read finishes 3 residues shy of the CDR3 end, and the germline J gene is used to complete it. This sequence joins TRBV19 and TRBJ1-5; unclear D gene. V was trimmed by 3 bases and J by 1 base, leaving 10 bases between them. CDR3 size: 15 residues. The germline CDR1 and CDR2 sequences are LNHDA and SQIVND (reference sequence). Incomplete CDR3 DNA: TGTGCCAGTAGTATGAGGGCTGGGAGCAATCAGCCC. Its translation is CASSMRAGSNQP. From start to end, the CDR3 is CASSMRAGSNQPQHF.

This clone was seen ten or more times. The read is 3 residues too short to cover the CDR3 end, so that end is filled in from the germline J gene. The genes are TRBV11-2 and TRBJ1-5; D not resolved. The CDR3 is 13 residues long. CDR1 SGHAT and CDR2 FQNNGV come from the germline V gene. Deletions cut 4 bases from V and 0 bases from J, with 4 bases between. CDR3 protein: CASSSNSNQPQHF. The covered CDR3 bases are TGTGCCAGCAGCTCAAATAGCAATCAGCCC.

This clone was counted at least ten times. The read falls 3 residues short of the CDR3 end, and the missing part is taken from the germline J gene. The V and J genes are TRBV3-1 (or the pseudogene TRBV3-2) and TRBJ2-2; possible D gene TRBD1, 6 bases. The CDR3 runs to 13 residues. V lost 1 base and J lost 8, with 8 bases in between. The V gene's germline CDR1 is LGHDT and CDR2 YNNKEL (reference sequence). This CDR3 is CASSQGGGGELFF. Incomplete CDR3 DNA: TGTGCCAGCAGCCAAGGAGGGGGAGGGGAG.

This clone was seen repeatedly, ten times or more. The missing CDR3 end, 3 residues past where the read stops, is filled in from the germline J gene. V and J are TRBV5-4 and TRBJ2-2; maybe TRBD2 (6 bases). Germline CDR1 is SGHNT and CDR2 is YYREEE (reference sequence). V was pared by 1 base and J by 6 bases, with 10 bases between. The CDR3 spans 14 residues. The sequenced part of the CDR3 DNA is TGTGCCAGCAGCTTGAACCGGGGGTCCGGGGAG. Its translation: CASSLNRGSGE. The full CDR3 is CASSLNRGSGELFF.

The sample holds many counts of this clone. The CDR3 reads CASEQTNEKLFF. The part of the CDR3 DNA that was read is TGTGCCAGCGAGCAAACGAATGAAAAA. The chain combines TRBV7-9 with TRBJ1-4; D is unclear. The observed sequence ends 3 residues before the CDR3 terminus, with the missing tail filled in from the germline J gene. The V end was cut by 8 bases, the J end by 5 bases, with 9 bases between. Germline V gene data show CDR1 as SEHNR and CDR2 as FQNEAQ (reference sequence). CDR3 length equals 12 residues.

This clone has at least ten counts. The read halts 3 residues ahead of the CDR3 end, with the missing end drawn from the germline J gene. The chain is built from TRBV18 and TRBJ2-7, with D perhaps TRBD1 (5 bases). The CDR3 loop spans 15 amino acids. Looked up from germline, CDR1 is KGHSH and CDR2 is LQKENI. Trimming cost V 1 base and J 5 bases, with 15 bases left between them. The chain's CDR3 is CASSPQTVMVNEQYF. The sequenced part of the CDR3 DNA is TGTGCCAGCTCACCACAGACAGTGATGGTAAACGAG.

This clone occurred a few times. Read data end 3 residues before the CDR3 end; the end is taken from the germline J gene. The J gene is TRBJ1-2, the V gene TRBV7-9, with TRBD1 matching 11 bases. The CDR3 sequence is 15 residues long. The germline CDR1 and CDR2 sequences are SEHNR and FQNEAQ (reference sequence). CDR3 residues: CASSLGGQGAKGYTF. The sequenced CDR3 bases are TGTGCCAGCAGCTTGGGCGGACAGGGGGCGAAAGGC.

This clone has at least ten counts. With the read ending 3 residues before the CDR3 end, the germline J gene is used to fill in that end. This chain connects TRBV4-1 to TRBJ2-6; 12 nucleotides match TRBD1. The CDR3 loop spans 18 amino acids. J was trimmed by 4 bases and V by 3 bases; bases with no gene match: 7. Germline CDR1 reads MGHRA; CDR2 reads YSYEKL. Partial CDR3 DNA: TGCGCCAGCAGCCAGTCGGGACAGGGGGCGCGAGGGGCCAACGTC. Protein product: CASSQSGQGARGANV. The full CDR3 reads CASSQSGQGARGANVLTF.

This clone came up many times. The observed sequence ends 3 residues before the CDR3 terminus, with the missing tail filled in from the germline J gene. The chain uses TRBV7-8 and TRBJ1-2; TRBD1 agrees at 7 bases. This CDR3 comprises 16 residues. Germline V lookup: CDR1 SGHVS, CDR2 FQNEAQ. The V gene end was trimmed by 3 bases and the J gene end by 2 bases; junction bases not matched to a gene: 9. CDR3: CASSFEGQRKNYGYTF. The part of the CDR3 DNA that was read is TGTGCCAGCAGCTTTGAGGGACAGCGAAAAAACTATGGC.

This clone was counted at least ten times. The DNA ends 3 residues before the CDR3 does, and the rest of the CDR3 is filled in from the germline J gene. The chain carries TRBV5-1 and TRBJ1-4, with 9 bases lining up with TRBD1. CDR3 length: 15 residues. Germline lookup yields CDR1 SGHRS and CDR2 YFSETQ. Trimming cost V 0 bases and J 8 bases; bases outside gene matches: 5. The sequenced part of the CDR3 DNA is TGCGCCAGCAGCTTGGAGGGACAGGGCGGCGAAAAA. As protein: CASSLEGQGGEK. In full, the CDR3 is CASSLEGQGGEKLFF.

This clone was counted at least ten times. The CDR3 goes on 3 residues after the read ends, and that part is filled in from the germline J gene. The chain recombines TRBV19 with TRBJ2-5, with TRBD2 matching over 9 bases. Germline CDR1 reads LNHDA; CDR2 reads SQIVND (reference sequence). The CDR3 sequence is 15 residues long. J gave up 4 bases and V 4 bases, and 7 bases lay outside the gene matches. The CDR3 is CASSRVAGVLETQYF. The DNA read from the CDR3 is TGTGCCAGTAGTAGGGTAGCGGGAGTTTTAGAGACC.

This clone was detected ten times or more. CDR3 amino acids: CASSMHGTAMNTEAFF. The part of the CDR3 DNA that was read is TGCGCCAGCAGCATGCACGGGACAGCCATGAACACTGAA. V gene TRBV5-1 combines with J gene TRBJ1-1; 7 bases are a match to TRBD1. Coverage ceases 3 residues before the CDR3 finishes, and the germline J gene fills in the end. The germline CDR1 and CDR2 sequences are SGHRS and YFSETQ. The J segment lost 0 bases and the V segment lost 4 bases, leaving 9 bases of the junction unmatched. CDR3 length equals 16 residues.

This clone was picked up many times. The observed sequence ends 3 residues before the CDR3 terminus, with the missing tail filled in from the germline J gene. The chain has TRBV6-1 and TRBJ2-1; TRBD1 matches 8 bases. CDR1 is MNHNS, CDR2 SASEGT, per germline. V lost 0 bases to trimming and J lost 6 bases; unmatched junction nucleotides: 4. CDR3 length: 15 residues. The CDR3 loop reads CASSEARTGSNEQFF. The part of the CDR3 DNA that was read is TGTGCCAGCAGTGAAGCCCGGACAGGGAGCAATGAG.

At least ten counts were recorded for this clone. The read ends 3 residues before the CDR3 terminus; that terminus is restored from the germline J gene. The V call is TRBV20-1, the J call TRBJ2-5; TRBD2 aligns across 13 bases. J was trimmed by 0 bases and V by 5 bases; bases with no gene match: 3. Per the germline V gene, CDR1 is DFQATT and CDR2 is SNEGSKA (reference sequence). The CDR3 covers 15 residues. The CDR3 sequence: CSARGTSGNQETQYF. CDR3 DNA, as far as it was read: TGCAGTGCTCGAGGGACTAGCGGGAACCAAGAGACC.

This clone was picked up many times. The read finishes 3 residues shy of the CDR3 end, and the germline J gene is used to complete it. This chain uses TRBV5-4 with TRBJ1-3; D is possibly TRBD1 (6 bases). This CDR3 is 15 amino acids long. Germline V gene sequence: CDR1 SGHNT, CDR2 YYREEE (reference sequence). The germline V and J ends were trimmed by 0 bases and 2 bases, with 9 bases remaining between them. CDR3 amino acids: CASSLEDRTGNTIYF. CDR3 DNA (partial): TGTGCCAGCAGCTTGGAGGACAGAACTGGAAACACC.

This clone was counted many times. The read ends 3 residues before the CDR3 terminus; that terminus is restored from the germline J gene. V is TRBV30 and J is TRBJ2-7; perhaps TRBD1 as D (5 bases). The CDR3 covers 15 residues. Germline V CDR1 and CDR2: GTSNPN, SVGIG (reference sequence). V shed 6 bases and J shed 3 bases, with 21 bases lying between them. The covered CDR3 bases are TGTGCCTGCATAGCACCCATCGACAGAAACTACGAG. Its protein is CACIAPIDRNYE. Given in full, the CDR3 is CACIAPIDRNYEQYF.

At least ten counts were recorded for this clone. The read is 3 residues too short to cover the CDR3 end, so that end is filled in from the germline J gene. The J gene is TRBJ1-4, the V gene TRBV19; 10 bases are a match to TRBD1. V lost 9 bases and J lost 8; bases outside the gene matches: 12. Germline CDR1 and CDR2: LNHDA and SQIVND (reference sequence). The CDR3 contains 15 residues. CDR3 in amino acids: CARRGQGVGGEKLFF. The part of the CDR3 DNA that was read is TGTGCCAGAAGAGGACAGGGGGTTGGAGGCGAAAAA. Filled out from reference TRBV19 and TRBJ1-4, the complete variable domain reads DGGITQSPKYLFRKEGQNVTLSCEQNLNHDAMYWYRQDPGQGLRLIYYSQIVNDFQKGDIAEGYSVSREKKESFPLTVTSAQKNPTAFYLCARRGQGVGGEKLFFGSGTQLSVL.

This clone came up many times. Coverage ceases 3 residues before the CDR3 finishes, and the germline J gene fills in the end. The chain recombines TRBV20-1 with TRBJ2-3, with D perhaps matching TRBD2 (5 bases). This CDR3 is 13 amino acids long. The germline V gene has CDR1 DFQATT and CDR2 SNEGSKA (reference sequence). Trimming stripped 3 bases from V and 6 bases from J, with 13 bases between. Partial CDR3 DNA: TGCAGTGCTAGCGGGATGCCGGGGGATACG. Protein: CSASGMPGDT. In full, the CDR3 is CSASGMPGDTQYF.

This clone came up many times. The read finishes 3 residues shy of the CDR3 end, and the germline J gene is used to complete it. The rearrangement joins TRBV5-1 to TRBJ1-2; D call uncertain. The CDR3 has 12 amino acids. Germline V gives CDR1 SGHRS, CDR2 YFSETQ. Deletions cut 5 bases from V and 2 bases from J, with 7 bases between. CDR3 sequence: CASSLTNYGYTF. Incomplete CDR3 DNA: TGCGCCAGCAGTCTAACCAACTATGGC.

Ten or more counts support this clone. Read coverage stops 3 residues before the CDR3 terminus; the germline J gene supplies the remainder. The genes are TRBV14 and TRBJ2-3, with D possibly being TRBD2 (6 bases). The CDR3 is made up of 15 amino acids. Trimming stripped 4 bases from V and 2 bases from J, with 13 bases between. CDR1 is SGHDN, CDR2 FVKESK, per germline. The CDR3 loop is CASSLQLASTDTQYF. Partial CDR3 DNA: TGTGCCAGCAGCCTCCAGCTAGCGTCCACAGATACG.

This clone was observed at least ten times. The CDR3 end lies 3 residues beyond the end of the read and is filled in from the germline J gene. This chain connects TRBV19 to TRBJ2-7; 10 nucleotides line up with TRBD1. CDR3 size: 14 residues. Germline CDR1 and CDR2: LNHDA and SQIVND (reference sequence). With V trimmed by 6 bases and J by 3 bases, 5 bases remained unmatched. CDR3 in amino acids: CASSLGQGGYEQYF. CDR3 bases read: TGTGCCAGTAGCCTCGGACAGGGGGGCTACGAG.

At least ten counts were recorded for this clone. The DNA read from the CDR3 is TGTGCCAGAAACAGGCGAAGGAACACTGAA. It specifies CARNRRRNTE. The full CDR3 is CARNRRRNTEAFF. The rearrangement uses TRBV19 and TRBJ1-1; possible D gene TRBD1, 5 bases. The read gets to within 3 residues of the CDR3 end, and the germline J gene fills in the rest. Trimming left V 9 bases short and J 1 base short, with 12 bases between. Germline loops: CDR1 LNHDA, CDR2 SQIVND (reference sequence). The CDR3 sequence is 13 residues long.

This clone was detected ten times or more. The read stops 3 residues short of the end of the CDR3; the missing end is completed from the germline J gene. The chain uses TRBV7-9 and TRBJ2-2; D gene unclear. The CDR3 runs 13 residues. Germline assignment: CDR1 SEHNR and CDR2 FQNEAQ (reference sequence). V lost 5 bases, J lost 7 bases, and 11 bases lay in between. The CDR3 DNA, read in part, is TGTGCCAGCAGCCGTTACTTGGTCGGGGAG. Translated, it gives CASSRYLVGE. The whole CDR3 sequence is CASSRYLVGELFF.